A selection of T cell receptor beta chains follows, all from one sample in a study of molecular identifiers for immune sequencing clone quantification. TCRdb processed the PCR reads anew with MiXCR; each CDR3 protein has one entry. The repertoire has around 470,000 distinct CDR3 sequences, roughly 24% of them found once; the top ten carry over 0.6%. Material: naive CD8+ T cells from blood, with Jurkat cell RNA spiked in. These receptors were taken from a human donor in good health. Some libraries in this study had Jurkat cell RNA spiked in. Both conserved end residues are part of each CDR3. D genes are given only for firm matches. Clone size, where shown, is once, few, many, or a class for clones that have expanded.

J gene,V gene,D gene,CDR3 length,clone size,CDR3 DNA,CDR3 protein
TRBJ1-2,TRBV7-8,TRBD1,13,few,TGTGCCAGCAGCCCGACAGGGGTTGACGGCTACACCTTC,CASSPTGVDGYTF
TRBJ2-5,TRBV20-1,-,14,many,TGCAGTGCTAGAGATCTTAGCGGCCAAGAGACCCAGTACTTC,CSARDLSGQETQYF
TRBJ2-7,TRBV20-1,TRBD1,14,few,TGCAGTACCACTACCCCGGGACAGTTCTACGAGCAGTACTTC,CSTTTPGQFYEQYF
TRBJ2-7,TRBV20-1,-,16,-,TGCAGTGCTAGAGTAGCTTCCGATAAACTAGTCTACGAGCAGTACTTC,CSARVASDKLVYEQYF
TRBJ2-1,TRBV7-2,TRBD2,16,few,TGTGCCAGCAGCTACGGCTGGGGGGGCTCCTACAATGAGCAGTTCTTC,CASSYGWGGSYNEQFF
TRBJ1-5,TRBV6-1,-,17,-,TGTGCCAGCAGCGAAGACCCGATGGGTTATAGCAATCAGCCCCAGCATTTT,CASSEDPMGYSNQPQHF
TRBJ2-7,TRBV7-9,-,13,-,TGTGCCAGCAGCTTAGATTTCTCCTACGAGCAGTACTTC,CASSLDFSYEQYF
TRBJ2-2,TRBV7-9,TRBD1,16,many,TGTGCCAGCAGTCTTCCGGGACAGGGGAGAGCCGGGGAGCTGTTTTTT,CASSLPGQGRAGELFF
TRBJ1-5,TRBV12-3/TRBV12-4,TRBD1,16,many,TGTGCCAGCAGTTTAAGTTGGGGACAGGGATATCAGCCCCAGCATTTT,CASSLSWGQGYQPQHF
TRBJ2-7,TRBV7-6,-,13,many,TGTGCCAGCAGCCAGGGGACAAGCTACGAGCAGTACTTC,CASSQGTSYEQYF
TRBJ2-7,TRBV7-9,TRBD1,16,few,TGTGCCAGCAGCCGCAATCCGGGACAGGGGGTGTACGAGCAGTACTTC,CASSRNPGQGVYEQYF
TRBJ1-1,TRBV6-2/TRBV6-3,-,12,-,TGTGCCCGCAGTTACGGGGACCTTGAAGCTTTCTTT,CARSYGDLEAFF
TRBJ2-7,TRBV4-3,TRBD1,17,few,TGCGCCAGCAGCCAAGAGACAGGGACAGGGGGTTCCTACGAGCAGTACTTC,CASSQETGTGGSYEQYF
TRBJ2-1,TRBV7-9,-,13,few,TGTGCCAGCAGCTTAGAAGGAAGCCTTGAGCAGTTCTTC,CASSLEGSLEQFF
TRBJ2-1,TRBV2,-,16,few,TGTGCCAGCAAGAAAACGACAGTAGTCCCCTACAATGAGCAGTTCTTC,CASKKTTVVPYNEQFF
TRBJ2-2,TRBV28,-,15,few,TGTGCCAGCAGTCTTGCAGGGGTTCGCACCGGGGAGCTGTTTTTT,CASSLAGVRTGELFF
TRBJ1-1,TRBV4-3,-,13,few,TGCGCCAGCAGCCAAGATCGGGGAAATGAAGCTTTCTTT,CASSQDRGNEAFF
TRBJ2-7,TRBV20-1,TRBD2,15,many,TGCAGTGCTAGCTCTTTAGCGGGAGGGAGATACGAGCAGTACTTC,CSASSLAGGRYEQYF